A selection of T cell receptor beta chains follows, all from one sample in a study of T cells in Graves' hyperthyroidism and ophthalmopathy. TCRdb processed the multiplex PCR reads anew with MiXCR; each CDR3 protein has one entry. The sample shows 730,000 or so distinct CDR3 sequences, 15% to 20% of them seen only once. Input material: blood. The receptors originated from a woman between 45 and 65 years old with Graves' hyperthyroidism that later progressed to Graves' ophthalmopathy. The CDR3 runs from the conserved cysteine through the conserved F or W. Fields, in order: clone size, D gene, J gene, V gene, CDR3 protein, CDR3 DNA. The D gene is left open where the match is weak. Only some rows state a clone size, as once, few, many or a class for expanded clones.

clone size: few
D gene: TRBD1
J gene: TRBJ1-2
V gene: TRBV20-1
CDR3 protein: CSARVPGTRGYGYTF
CDR3 DNA: TGCAGTGCTAGAGTCCCTGGTACCAGGGGGTATGGCTACACCTTC

clone size: .
D gene: .
J gene: TRBJ1-2
V gene: TRBV7-8
CDR3 protein: CASGLVNYGYTF
CDR3 DNA: TGTGCCAGCGGCCTCGTCAACTATGGCTACACCTTC

clone size: many
D gene: .
J gene: TRBJ1-2
V gene: TRBV2
CDR3 protein: CASSEDIYTAYGYTF
CDR3 DNA: TGTGCCAGCAGTGAAGACATTTATACAGCGTATGGCTACACCTTC

clone size: many
D gene: TRBD1
J gene: TRBJ1-1
V gene: TRBV12-3/TRBV12-4
CDR3 protein: CASSYGTGTGYTEAFF
CDR3 DNA: TGTGCCAGCAGTTACGGGACCGGGACAGGTTACACTGAAGCTTTCTTT

clone size: .
D gene: TRBD2
J gene: TRBJ2-1
V gene: TRBV19
CDR3 protein: CASLSLAGGQNEQFF
CDR3 DNA: TGTGCCAGTCTAAGTTTAGCGGGGGGGCAGAATGAGCAGTTCTTC

clone size: many
D gene: TRBD2
J gene: TRBJ2-1
V gene: TRBV5-1
CDR3 protein: CASSLGLAGPNEQFF
CDR3 DNA: TGCGCCAGCAGCTTGGGACTAGCGGGACCCAATGAGCAGTTCTTC

clone size: many
D gene: TRBD1
J gene: TRBJ1-1
V gene: TRBV11-2
CDR3 protein: CASRQGGHTEAFF
CDR3 DNA: TGTGCCAGCAGACAGGGGGGCCACACTGAAGCTTTCTTT

clone size: .
D gene: TRBD1
J gene: TRBJ1-2
V gene: TRBV11-2
CDR3 protein: CASSLGTPGQGDYGYTF
CDR3 DNA: TGTGCCAGCAGCTTAGGTACTCCGGGACAGGGGGACTATGGCTACACCTTC

clone size: few
D gene: .
J gene: TRBJ1-1
V gene: TRBV6-1
CDR3 protein: CASNAWTVANTEAFF
CDR3 DNA: TGTGCCAGCAATGCCTGGACGGTGGCTAACACTGAAGCTTTCTTT

clone size: many
D gene: .
J gene: TRBJ2-7
V gene: TRBV10-3
CDR3 protein: CAISESRRAFGYEQYF
CDR3 DNA: TGTGCCATCAGTGAGTCGCGGAGGGCTTTTGGGTACGAGCAGTACTTC

clone size: few
D gene: TRBD1
J gene: TRBJ1-1
V gene: TRBV6-4
CDR3 protein: CASRQGQPEAFF
CDR3 DNA: TGTGCCAGCCGCCAGGGACAGCCTGAAGCTTTCTTT

clone size: many
D gene: .
J gene: TRBJ2-2
V gene: TRBV20-1
CDR3 protein: CSALRGGGAGELFF
CDR3 DNA: TGCAGTGCCCTTCGGGGTGGCGGAGCCGGGGAGCTGTTTTTT

clone size: many
D gene: TRBD2
J gene: TRBJ2-7
V gene: TRBV20-1
CDR3 protein: CSAASGGLYEQYF
CDR3 DNA: TGCAGTGCTGCAAGCGGGGGACTCTACGAGCAGTACTTC

clone size: .
D gene: TRBD1
J gene: TRBJ1-1
V gene: TRBV6-1
CDR3 protein: CASSRTGWMNTEAFF
CDR3 DNA: TGTGCCAGCAGCCGGACAGGGTGGATGAACACTGAAGCTTTCTTT

clone size: few
D gene: TRBD2
J gene: TRBJ2-5
V gene: TRBV7-9
CDR3 protein: CASSYSPGGAQETQYF
CDR3 DNA: TGTGCCAGCAGTTACTCTCCCGGGGGGGCCCAAGAGACCCAGTACTTC

clone size: few
D gene: TRBD1
J gene: TRBJ1-6
V gene: TRBV30
CDR3 protein: CAWSSGQHVNSPLHF
CDR3 DNA: TGTGCCTGGAGCTCGGGACAGCATGTAAATTCACCCCTCCACTTT

clone size: .
D gene: TRBD1
J gene: TRBJ2-1
V gene: TRBV12-3/TRBV12-4
CDR3 protein: CASSDTGAEQFF
CDR3 DNA: TGTGCCAGCAGTGACACAGGGGCTGAGCAGTTCTTC

clone size: .
D gene: .
J gene: TRBJ2-5
V gene: TRBV6-1
CDR3 protein: CASSGTAYETQYF
CDR3 DNA: TGTGCCAGCAGTGGGACAGCCTATGAGACCCAGTACTTC

clone size: few
D gene: .
J gene: TRBJ1-2
V gene: TRBV18
CDR3 protein: CASSPPTPSNYGYTF
CDR3 DNA: TGTGCCAGCTCACCACCGACACCTTCTAACTATGGCTACACCTTC

clone size: .
D gene: .
J gene: TRBJ1-2
V gene: TRBV7-9
CDR3 protein: CASSRGAGAYGYTF
CDR3 DNA: TGTGCCAGCAGCCGCGGGGCAGGAGCCTATGGCTACACCTTC

clone size: .
D gene: .
J gene: TRBJ1-5
V gene: TRBV5-6
CDR3 protein: CASSLGVPAGNQPQHF
CDR3 DNA: TGTGCCAGCAGCTTGGGAGTGCCCGCCGGGAATCAGCCCCAGCATTTT

clone size: .
D gene: TRBD2
J gene: TRBJ2-4
V gene: TRBV20-1
CDR3 protein: CSARRGTSGALAKNIQYF
CDR3 DNA: TGCAGTGCTAGAAGAGGGACTAGCGGGGCCCTAGCCAAAAACATTCAGTACTTC

clone size: .
D gene: TRBD1
J gene: TRBJ2-4
V gene: TRBV6-2/TRBV6-3
CDR3 protein: CAGSYDRAAKNIQYF
CDR3 DNA: TGTGCCGGCAGTTACGACAGGGCAGCCAAAAACATTCAGTACTTC

clone size: many
D gene: TRBD2
J gene: TRBJ2-3
V gene: TRBV18
CDR3 protein: CASSPRAGASSTDTQYF
CDR3 DNA: TGTGCCAGCTCACCACGAGCGGGGGCTTCTAGCACAGATACGCAGTATTTT

clone size: once
D gene: .
J gene: TRBJ1-4
V gene: TRBV30
CDR3 protein: CAWRRPWASTNEKLFF
CDR3 DNA: TGTGCCTGGAGACGACCATGGGCGTCGACTAATGAAAAACTGTTTTTT

clone size: few
D gene: TRBD1
J gene: TRBJ2-6
V gene: TRBV2
CDR3 protein: CASERDRGTGANVLTF
CDR3 DNA: TGTGCCAGCGAGCGGGACAGGGGAACTGGGGCCAACGTCCTGACTTTC

clone size: .
D gene: TRBD1
J gene: TRBJ1-2
V gene: TRBV7-9
CDR3 protein: CASTPPTQGARSNYGYTF
CDR3 DNA: TGTGCCAGCACTCCACCGACACAGGGGGCCCGTTCTAACTATGGCTACACCTTC

clone size: few
D gene: TRBD1
J gene: TRBJ2-2
V gene: TRBV12-3/TRBV12-4
CDR3 protein: CASGLGTGEGTGELFF
CDR3 DNA: TGTGCCAGCGGCCTTGGGACAGGGGAGGGCACCGGGGAGCTGTTTTTT

clone size: .
D gene: TRBD2
J gene: TRBJ2-1
V gene: TRBV4-2
CDR3 protein: CASSPGLRNNEQFF
CDR3 DNA: TGTGCCAGCAGCCCGGGACTAAGAAACAATGAGCAGTTCTTC

clone size: many
D gene: TRBD2
J gene: TRBJ2-5
V gene: TRBV2
CDR3 protein: CASREDGTSGGPIETQYF
CDR3 DNA: TGTGCCAGCAGGGAGGATGGGACTAGCGGGGGGCCGATTGAGACCCAGTACTTC

clone size: few
D gene: .
J gene: TRBJ1-1
V gene: TRBV10-3
CDR3 protein: CAISESGRRNTEAFF
CDR3 DNA: TGTGCCATCAGTGAGTCGGGCCGGAGGAACACTGAAGCTTTCTTT

clone size: many
D gene: TRBD2
J gene: TRBJ2-6
V gene: TRBV11-2
CDR3 protein: CASSSLGLAAGANVLTF
CDR3 DNA: TGTGCCAGCAGCTCTCTAGGACTAGCTGCCGGGGCCAACGTCCTGACTTTC

clone size: .
D gene: .
J gene: TRBJ2-2
V gene: TRBV4-1
CDR3 protein: CASSQHTGVVAGELFF
CDR3 DNA: TGCGCCAGCAGCCAACATACAGGCGTGGTAGCCGGGGAGCTGTTTTTT

clone size: many
D gene: .
J gene: TRBJ1-1
V gene: TRBV12-3/TRBV12-4
CDR3 protein: CASSSRGGGTEAFF
CDR3 DNA: TGTGCCAGCAGTTCGAGGGGGGGTGGCACTGAAGCTTTCTTT

clone size: .
D gene: TRBD1
J gene: TRBJ1-6
V gene: TRBV5-1
CDR3 protein: CASSLGRGRLNSPLHF
CDR3 DNA: TGCGCCAGCAGCTTGGGAAGGGGGCGGCTTAATTCACCCCTCCACTTT

clone size: many
D gene: .
J gene: TRBJ2-7
V gene: TRBV7-8
CDR3 protein: CASSATSYEQYF
CDR3 DNA: TGTGCCAGCAGCGCGACCAGCTACGAGCAGTACTTC

clone size: .
D gene: .
J gene: TRBJ1-2
V gene: TRBV14
CDR3 protein: CASSHRDTNYGYTF
CDR3 DNA: TGTGCCAGCAGCCACCGGGACACGAACTATGGCTACACCTTC

clone size: few
D gene: .
J gene: TRBJ2-2
V gene: TRBV18
CDR3 protein: CASPPRQMNTGELFF
CDR3 DNA: TGTGCCAGCCCGCCGCGGCAGATGAACACCGGGGAGCTGTTTTTT

clone size: many
D gene: .
J gene: TRBJ2-3
V gene: TRBV5-1
CDR3 protein: CASSLTDTQYF
CDR3 DNA: TGTGCCAGCAGCTTAACAGATACGCAGTATTTT

clone size: .
D gene: .
J gene: TRBJ1-2
V gene: TRBV7-2
CDR3 protein: CASSKKGTDYGYTF
CDR3 DNA: TGTGCCAGCAGCAAGAAGGGAACGGACTATGGCTACACCTTC

clone size: many
D gene: TRBD1
J gene: TRBJ2-7
V gene: TRBV11-2
CDR3 protein: CASSLGTGTGARSSYEQYF
CDR3 DNA: TGTGCCAGCAGCTTAGGCACCGGGACAGGGGCAAGGAGCTCCTACGAGCAGTACTTC

clone size: .
D gene: .
J gene: TRBJ2-3
V gene: TRBV30
CDR3 protein: CAWNGVDADTQYF
CDR3 DNA: TGTGCCTGGAACGGGGTCGATGCAGATACGCAGTATTTT

clone size: many
D gene: TRBD1
J gene: TRBJ2-5
V gene: TRBV12-3/TRBV12-4
CDR3 protein: CASSRTGYQETQYF
CDR3 DNA: TGTGCCAGCAGTCGGACAGGATACCAAGAGACCCAGTACTTC

clone size: .
D gene: .
J gene: TRBJ1-2
V gene: TRBV20-1
CDR3 protein: CSARDDQGYGYTF
CDR3 DNA: TGCAGTGCTAGGGACGACCAAGGCTATGGCTACACCTTC

clone size: many
D gene: .
J gene: TRBJ1-1
V gene: TRBV3-1
CDR3 protein: CASSQGWSVGGEAFF
CDR3 DNA: TGTGCCAGCAGCCAAGGTTGGAGCGTTGGTGGTGAAGCTTTCTTT

clone size: .
D gene: TRBD1
J gene: TRBJ1-5
V gene: TRBV6-1
CDR3 protein: CASSTPGQGASNQPQHF
CDR3 DNA: TGTGCCAGCAGTACCCCGGGACAGGGGGCGAGCAATCAGCCCCAGCATTTT

clone size: .
D gene: TRBD2
J gene: TRBJ2-5
V gene: TRBV10-3
CDR3 protein: CASGTSGGETQYF
CDR3 DNA: TGTGCCTCCGGGACTAGCGGGGGGGAGACCCAGTACTTC

clone size: .
D gene: .
J gene: TRBJ1-6
V gene: TRBV9
CDR3 protein: CASSTWTENSPLHF
CDR3 DNA: TGTGCCAGCAGCACGTGGACCGAGAATTCACCCCTCCACTTT

clone size: .
D gene: .
J gene: TRBJ2-3
V gene: TRBV7-3
CDR3 protein: CASSLTAAGGDTQYF
CDR3 DNA: TGTGCCAGCAGCTTAACGGCAGCCGGAGGAGATACGCAGTATTTT

clone size: .
D gene: TRBD1
J gene: TRBJ1-2
V gene: TRBV3-1
CDR3 protein: CASSQGLGRGRPYGYTF
CDR3 DNA: TGTGCCAGCAGCCAAGGGTTGGGCAGGGGGCGCCCCTATGGCTACACCTTC

clone size: .
D gene: .
J gene: TRBJ1-2
V gene: TRBV7-9
CDR3 protein: CASSLVLSAGYTF
CDR3 DNA: TGTGCCAGCAGCTTAGTGCTCTCGGCTGGCTACACCTTC

clone size: many
D gene: .
J gene: TRBJ2-7
V gene: TRBV3-1
CDR3 protein: CASSQIQGSYEQYF
CDR3 DNA: TGTGCCAGCAGCCAAATACAAGGCTCCTACGAGCAGTACTTC

clone size: .
D gene: TRBD1
J gene: TRBJ2-1
V gene: TRBV20-1
CDR3 protein: CSARGGTVAYNEQFF
CDR3 DNA: TGCAGTGCTAGAGGGGGGACAGTGGCCTACAATGAGCAGTTCTTC

clone size: .
D gene: TRBD2
J gene: TRBJ2-1
V gene: TRBV7-6
CDR3 protein: CASSLDRPSGGSYNEQFF
CDR3 DNA: TGTGCCAGCAGCTTAGATCGTCCTAGCGGGGGGTCCTACAATGAGCAGTTCTTC

clone size: .
D gene: TRBD1
J gene: TRBJ1-5
V gene: TRBV20-1
CDR3 protein: CSATTGIHQPQHF
CDR3 DNA: TGCAGTGCAACGACAGGGATCCATCAGCCCCAGCATTTT

clone size: many
D gene: TRBD1
J gene: TRBJ1-5
V gene: TRBV12-3/TRBV12-4
CDR3 protein: CARGTGGSNQPQHF
CDR3 DNA: TGTGCCAGGGGGACAGGGGGCAGCAATCAGCCCCAGCATTTT

clone size: many
D gene: TRBD1
J gene: TRBJ2-3
V gene: TRBV11-2
CDR3 protein: CASSPGDRGGTDTQYF
CDR3 DNA: TGTGCCAGCAGCCCAGGGGACAGGGGCGGAACAGATACGCAGTATTTT

clone size: .
D gene: TRBD1
J gene: TRBJ2-1
V gene: TRBV4-1
CDR3 protein: CASSQVVGQGFYNEQFF
CDR3 DNA: TGCGCCAGCAGCCAAGTAGTGGGACAGGGATTCTACAATGAGCAGTTCTTC

clone size: many
D gene: .
J gene: TRBJ1-5
V gene: TRBV6-1
CDR3 protein: CASSEASGVGNQPQHF
CDR3 DNA: TGTGCCAGCAGTGAAGCCTCAGGGGTGGGCAATCAGCCCCAGCATTTT

clone size: .
D gene: .
J gene: TRBJ1-6
V gene: TRBV25-1
CDR3 protein: CASSEWVVDSPLHF
CDR3 DNA: TGTGCCAGCAGTGAATGGGTCGTGGATTCACCCCTCCACTTT